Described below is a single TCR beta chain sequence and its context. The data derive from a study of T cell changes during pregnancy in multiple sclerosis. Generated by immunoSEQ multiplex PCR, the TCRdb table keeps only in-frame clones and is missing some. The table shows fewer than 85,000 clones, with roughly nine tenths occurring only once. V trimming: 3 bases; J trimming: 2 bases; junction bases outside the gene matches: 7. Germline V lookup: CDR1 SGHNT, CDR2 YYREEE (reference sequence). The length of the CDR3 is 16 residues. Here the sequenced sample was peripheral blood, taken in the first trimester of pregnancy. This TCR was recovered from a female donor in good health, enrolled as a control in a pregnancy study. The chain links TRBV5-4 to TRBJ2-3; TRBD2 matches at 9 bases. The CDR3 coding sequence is TGTGCCAGCAGCTGGAAGACTAGCGGCGTCACAGATACGCAGTATTTT. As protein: CASSWKTSGVTDTQYF.